This T cell receptor (beta chain) originates from a study of blood T cell repertoires in COVID-19. Across the whole study: The samples span acute and convalescent COVID-19 from the United States, Italy and Spain. From T cells, B-cell-depleted T cells, or PBMCs came the material, which was cDNA or gDNA.

From germline, CDR1 is LNHDA and CDR2 SQIVND (reference sequence). The V end was cut by 8 bases, the J end by 2 bases, with 17 bases between. The CDR3 has 15 amino acids. Per the original data handling: Reference gene primer amplification in the assay estimated nucleated cell counts. Libraries were prepared by immunoSEQ multiplex PCR; TCRdb keeps only in-frame clonotypes and omits some of them. The DNA gave D and trimming, while V, J and clone size come from that table. The table shows fewer than 200,000 clones, with approximately 81% occurring only once. Sequenced material: peripheral blood. The V call is TRBV19, the J call TRBJ2-3, with D tentatively TRBD1 (6 bases). This receptor was obtained from a man in his forties with acute or convalescent COVID-19. In DNA form, the CDR3 reads TGTGCCAGTGCGAATGGGGGCTCACACACAGATACGCAGTATTTT. Its protein product is CASANGGSHTDTQYF.